This T cell receptor (beta chain) was recovered during a study of somatic mutations in T cells in chronic GVHD (dated by TCRdb to 2020 to 2022). Concerning this clone: Its antigen remains undetermined. It has no much larger one-base neighbor in the sample; base qualities were not kept.

For sorting, staining was performed with anti-CD3, anti-CD4, anti-CD8 and a Vbeta20 antibody from the IOTest Beta Mark kit on a FACSAria III, and a purity above 98% was achieved. Peripheral blood was collected in sodium heparin tubes and mononuclear cells were isolated by Ficoll-Paque PLUS density gradient centrifugation. CD4+ Vbeta20+, CD4+ Vbeta20-, and CD8+ T cell fractions were FACS-sorted before TCRbeta deep sequencing. Genomic DNA was isolated and then used for the TCRbeta deep sequencing. The immunoSEQ assay, provided as a commercial service, was used for both TCRbeta CDR3 sequencing and the initial data processing. The paper's data handling went like this. Reads were demultiplexed, adapter and primer sequences removed, similar clones merged by frequency-ratio clustering, and V, D, J genes annotated with IMGT. Here the immuneACCESS table is served through TCRdb, limited to in-frame sequences with V and J called. Missing clones are a known gap in these copies; in checked studies unresolved V genes cover under half, and the rest lacks a known reason. V, J and clone size are taken as reported in that table, and D and trimming were inferred from the DNA itself. The sample profile shows about 13,000 clones; around 80% of them were found once. The ten most abundant clones make up roughly 30% of the sample.

V drops 1 base and J drops 10 bases, leaving 19 bases in between. The germline V gene sets CDR1 to SGHTA and CDR2 to FQGNSA. Its CDR3 holds 15 amino acids, cysteine through phenylalanine. Left in the record is the CDR3 DNA by itself, 45 bases read in frame from the first base. The sequence derives from a male patient aged 45-60 years with chronic graft-versus-host disease. The graft donor may be the source of some T cells after a transplant. The chain is assembled from TRBV7-2 and TRBJ1-1; matching of 5 bases hints at TRBD1 as the D gene. Sequencing was done on a sample of Vbeta20-negative CD4+ T cells from blood. The cell subset or site label, as the study defines it: CD4+ T cells sorted as TCR Vbeta20 negative by flow cytometry. Here the CDR3 is given as CASSLDSAGPSIAFF. The sequence in DNA is TGTGCCAGCAGCTTAGATTCGGCAGGGCCCTCGATAGCTTTCTTT. The reference TRBV7-2 and TRBJ1-1 proteins fill in what lies around the CDR3, so the full variable domain reads GAGVSQSPSNKVTEKGKDVELRCDPISGHTALYWYRQSLGQGLEFLIYFQGNSAPDKSGLPSDRFSAERTGGSVSTLTIQRTQQEDSAVYLCASSLDSAGPSIAFFGQGTRLTVV.